Listed below are T cell receptor beta chains from one sample, sequenced in a study of blood T cell repertoires in COVID-19. Profiled with immunoSEQ multiplex PCR; TCRdb holds only in-frame clones, not every one. The repertoire has roughly 200,000 clones, about 86% of them found once; the top ten carry 3.5% to 4.5%. Specimen: PBMCs or T cells enriched from blood (not recorded which). The receptors shown here come from a woman in her thirties or forties with acute COVID-19. The CDR3 runs from the conserved cysteine through the conserved F or W. The order of the fields is clone size, J gene, D gene, V gene, CDR3 protein, CDR3 DNA. A D gene is named only where the DNA matches it firmly. Rows give clone size only sometimes, using once, few, many, or a class for an expanded clone.

size: NA
J: TRBJ2-7
D: TRBD2
V: TRBV28
CDR3: CASSFGLAYEQYF
DNA: TGTGCCAGCAGTTTTGGACTAGCGTACGAGCAGTACTTC

size: NA
J: TRBJ1-6
D: TRBD1
V: TRBV7-2
CDR3: CASSPPRTGSPLHF
DNA: TGTGCCAGCAGCCCTCCAAGGACAGGCTCACCCCTCCACTTT

size: NA
J: TRBJ2-7
D: TRBD2
V: TRBV27
CDR3: CASSRLAGPYEQYF
DNA: TGTGCCAGCAGTCGACTAGCGGGTCCCTACGAGCAGTACTTC

size: NA
J: TRBJ1-1
D: TRBD1
V: TRBV12-3/TRBV12-4
CDR3: CASSTTGDTEAFF
DNA: TGTGCCAGCAGTACGACAGGGGACACTGAAGCTTTCTTT

size: few
J: TRBJ2-7
D: NA
V: TRBV21-1
CDR3: CASSKTGTTYEQYF
DNA: TGTGCCAGCAGCAAAACCGGGACAACCTACGAGCAGTACTTC

size: few
J: TRBJ2-2
D: NA
V: TRBV18
CDR3: CASSTNQGFGVIAGELFF
DNA: TGTGCCAGCTCAACAAACCAGGGGTTTGGGGTGATCGCCGGGGAGCTGTTTTTT

size: NA
J: TRBJ1-2
D: NA
V: TRBV30
CDR3: CAWSPLREGYGYTF
DNA: TGTGCCTGGTCCCCCTTGAGGGAAGGCTATGGCTACACCTTC

size: NA
J: TRBJ2-1
D: NA
V: TRBV7-2
CDR3: CASSLGHQSYNEQFF
DNA: TGTGCCAGCAGCTTAGGGCACCAATCCTACAATGAGCAGTTCTTC

size: NA
J: TRBJ1-2
D: NA
V: TRBV9
CDR3: CASSGDWRDYGYTF
DNA: TGTGCCAGCAGTGGGGACTGGAGGGACTATGGCTACACCTTC

size: NA
J: TRBJ1-4
D: NA
V: TRBV14
CDR3: CASSLTGSLEKLFF
DNA: TGTGCCAGCAGCCTGACAGGATCGCTTGAAAAACTGTTTTTT

size: NA
J: TRBJ2-2
D: NA
V: TRBV19
CDR3: CASSIGGGELFF
DNA: TGTGCCAGTAGTATCGGGGGCGGGGAGCTGTTTTTT

size: many
J: TRBJ2-6
D: TRBD2
V: TRBV11-3
CDR3: CASSLGLAASGANVLTF
DNA: TGTGCCAGCAGCTTGGGACTAGCGGCCTCCGGGGCCAACGTCCTGACTTTC

size: NA
J: TRBJ2-7
D: NA
V: TRBV12-5
CDR3: CASGMTDKNYEQYF
DNA: TGTGCTAGTGGTATGACGGACAAAAACTACGAGCAGTACTTC

size: NA
J: TRBJ2-7
D: TRBD1
V: TRBV27
CDR3: CASSLWGQNYEQYF
DNA: TGTGCCAGCAGTCTATGGGGACAGAATTACGAGCAGTACTTC

size: NA
J: TRBJ2-1
D: TRBD2
V: TRBV5-5
CDR3: CASSFSGRARDEQFF
DNA: TGTGCCAGCAGCTTTAGCGGGAGGGCCAGGGATGAGCAGTTCTTC

size: NA
J: TRBJ2-3
D: TRBD2
V: TRBV10-3
CDR3: CAISRVAGALTDTQYF
DNA: TGTGCCATCAGTAGGGTTGCGGGAGCGCTCACAGATACGCAGTATTTT

size: NA
J: TRBJ2-1
D: NA
V: TRBV30
CDR3: CAWVRSIAAPWNEQFF
DNA: TGTGCCTGGGTTCGATCCATAGCGGCCCCCTGGAATGAGCAGTTCTTC

size: NA
J: TRBJ1-1
D: TRBD1
V: TRBV10-3
CDR3: CATSPRDSRDTEAFF
DNA: TGTGCCACTTCCCCCCGGGACAGTCGGGACACTGAAGCTTTCTTT

size: NA
J: TRBJ2-2
D: TRBD1
V: TRBV7-3
CDR3: CASSLSGTVGELFF
DNA: TGTGCCAGCAGCTTATCCGGGACAGTCGGGGAGCTGTTTTTT

size: NA
J: TRBJ1-4
D: TRBD1
V: TRBV6-5
CDR3: CASSTGTENEKLFF
DNA: TGTGCCAGCAGTACCGGGACAGAAAATGAAAAACTGTTTTTT

size: NA
J: TRBJ2-1
D: TRBD1
V: TRBV25-1
CDR3: CASSRRGIKYNEQFF
DNA: TGTGCCAGCAGTCGCAGGGGGATTAAGTACAATGAGCAGTTCTTC

size: NA
J: TRBJ1-2
D: TRBD1
V: TRBV24-1
CDR3: CATSDPGQGGGYTF
DNA: TGTGCCACCAGTGACCCCGGACAGGGAGGTGGCTACACCTTC